The present T cell receptor beta chain was sequenced within a study of T cells in Graves' hyperthyroidism and ophthalmopathy. Overall study results and limits: Clonotypes that were expanded in thyroid above 0.001 mostly appeared in blood too.

Researchers took RNA transcripts and amplified the TCR beta CDR3 regions from them. TCR CDR3 underwent first-round RT-PCR with the HTBI primer set. TCRdb used MiXCR to reprocess the multiplex PCR reads, holding one entry per CDR3 protein. The sample has about 690,000 distinct CDR3 sequences, approximately 15% seen once; the top ten hold roughly 15%. This clonotype was seen repeatedly, ten times or more. What it binds is not known. The receptor comes from a man over 45 with Graves' hyperthyroidism. Sequenced: blood.

CDR3 nucleotides: TGTGCCTGGAGTGTACCAGGGGTTGGCTACACCTTC. Protein sequence: CAWSVPGVGYTF. The V gene is TRBV30, the J gene TRBJ1-2; weak D call: TRBD1 (6 bases). Germline V gene lookup returns CDR1 GTSNPN and CDR2 SVGIG (reference sequence). V lost 0 bases and J lost 7, with 9 bases in between. The CDR3 consists of 12 residues.